This TCR beta chain was recovered during a study of naive and memory T cell subsets. The beta constant-region primer was an equimolar mix of two oligonucleotides covering TRBC1 and TRBC2. TCRdb fed the UMI-ligation and nested PCR reads into MiXCR, producing one record per CDR3 protein. The sample holds 70,000 to 95,000 distinct CDR3 sequences, over 7% seen once. This clonotype was seen at least ten times. After the first PCR, alpha and beta chain libraries were processed separately. CD8 T cells were positively selected from what remained after CD4 positive selection. V shed 3 bases and J 10 bases; nucleotides not matched to a gene: 12. Germline CDR1 is KGHSH and CDR2 is LQKENI. The CDR3 consists of 15 residues.

This sequence joins TRBV18 and TRBJ1-2; 9 bases are a match to TRBD1. The clonotype originates from a human donor in good health. The sample taken for sequencing was central memory CD4+ T cells from blood. CDR3 region: CASSPGIGTGMTYTF. In nucleotides, the CDR3 is TGTGCCAGCTCACCGGGAATTGGGACAGGGATGACCTACACCTTC.